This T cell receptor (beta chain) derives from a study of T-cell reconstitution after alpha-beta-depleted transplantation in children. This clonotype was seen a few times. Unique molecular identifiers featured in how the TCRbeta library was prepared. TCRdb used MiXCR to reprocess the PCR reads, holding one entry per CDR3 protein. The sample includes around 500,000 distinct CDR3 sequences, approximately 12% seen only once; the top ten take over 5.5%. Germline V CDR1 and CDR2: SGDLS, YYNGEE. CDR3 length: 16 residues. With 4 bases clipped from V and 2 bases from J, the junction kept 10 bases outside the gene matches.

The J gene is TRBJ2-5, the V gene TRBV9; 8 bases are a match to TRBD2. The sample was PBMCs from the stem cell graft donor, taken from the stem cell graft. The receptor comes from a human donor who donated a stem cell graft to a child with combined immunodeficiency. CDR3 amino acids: CASSPRFGGGQETQYF. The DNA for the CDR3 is TGTGCCAGCAGCCCCCGTTTTGGCGGGGGGCAAGAGACCCAGTACTTC.